This T cell receptor beta chain was obtained from a study of blood T cell repertoires in COVID-19. Study summary: Spain, Italy and the United States supplied samples that represented acute and convalescent COVID-19. In each case, the material was cDNA or gDNA derived from T cells, B-cell-depleted T cells, or PBMCs.

TCRdb's table, derived via immunoSEQ multiplex PCR, lists solely in-frame clones and lacks some. This sample carries some 490,000 clones, roughly nine tenths of them seen once, and the ten largest clones take approximately 8%. Membership in each cohort depended on participant-reported clinical history. The TCR originated in a woman aged 55-69 years who had recovered from COVID-19. Material for sequencing was PBMCs or T cells enriched from blood (not recorded which).

Here the CDR3 reads CASSEEGRVTEAFF. CDR3 nucleotide sequence: TGTGCCAGCAGTGAAGAGGGGAGGGTCACTGAAGCTTTCTTT. The rearrangement uses TRBV2 and TRBJ1-1; perhaps TRBD1 as D (5 bases). V gave up 1 base and J gave up 4 bases, with 10 bases separating them. The CDR3 is made up of 14 amino acids. In germline, CDR1 is SNHLY, CDR2 FYNNEI.